The next 28 T cell receptor beta chains were all read from a single sample in a study of cytomegalovirus exposure and HLA in healthy donors. PCR employed 60 Vbeta and 13 Jbeta primers. The method was immunoSEQ multiplex PCR; TCRdb's version includes in-frame clones alone and lacks a portion of them. Found here are about 140,000 clones, around four fifths of them singletons; the top ten hold 1.1% to 1.5%. Material: PBMCs. Receptors originate from a woman aged 40 to 50 in good health and CMV-seronegative.

This clone has just one count. CDR3 DNA sequence: TGTGCCAGCAGCCAAGATCGGACACTGAGCAATCAGCCCCAGCATTTT. Amino acid sequence: CASSQDRTLSNQPQHF. The J gene is TRBJ1-5, the V gene TRBV4-2; D might be TRBD1 (5 bases). V lost 0 bases and J 1 base, leaving 10 bases between the germline ends. The CDR3 length is 16 residues. Per germline, CDR1 LGHNA and CDR2 YNFKEQ.

The rearrangement links TRBV6-5 to TRBJ1-5; the D gene is possibly TRBD1 (5 bases). Trimming pared 6 bases from V and 8 bases from J, leaving 17 bases between. The CDR3 runs to 14 residues. Looked up from germline, CDR1 is MNHEY and CDR2 is SVGAGI. The CDR3 nucleotides are TGTGCCAGCAGAGAGGCGACAGATTCTAAGCCCCAGCATTTT. It codes for CASREATDSKPQHF.

This chain uses TRBV19 with TRBJ2-5; D gene ambiguous. Trimming took off 3 bases at V and 5 bases at J, with 10 bases between the two ends. The germline gives CDR1 LNHDA, CDR2 SQIVND (reference sequence). The CDR3 has 13 residues. The CDR3 region is CASSIVTEETQYF. CDR3 bases: TGTGCCAGTAGTATCGTAACGGAGGAGACCCAGTACTTC.

The chain recombines TRBV29-1 with TRBJ2-5; 7 nucleotides match TRBD1. The length of the CDR3 is 16 residues. Germline values: CDR1 SQVTM, CDR2 ANQGSEA. Trimming removed 7 bases from V and 2 bases from J; junction bases left unmatched: 16. CDR3 coding DNA: TGCAGCGCCGAGTTTTTTCAGGGACAGAGTCAAGAGACCCAGTACTTC. Translating it yields CSAEFFQGQSQETQYF.

This clone occurred once. The chain is built from TRBV5-1 and TRBJ2-5; D may be TRBD1 (6 bases). The J call is uncertain, as TRBJ2-7 better fits the DNA end. The CDR3 runs 15 residues. Per the germline V gene, CDR1 is SGHRS and CDR2 is YFSETQ. The CDR3 region has the DNA TGCGCCAGCAGCTTAAATGAGGGGGTCGGCTACGAGCAGTACTTC. It yields the protein CASSLNEGVGYEQYF.

This clone was seen only a few times. J is TRBJ1-1 and V is TRBV18; the match to TRBD1 covers 9 bases. This CDR3 contains 16 residues. CDR1 is KGHSH and CDR2 is LQKENI in the germline V gene. The ends lost 6 bases at V and 0 bases at J; junction bases unmatched: 8. In DNA, the CDR3 is TGTGCCAGCTCGTTTAGGACAGGGGAAATGAACACTGAAGCTTTCTTT. Its protein is CASSFRTGEMNTEAFF.

This chain links TRBV7-9 with TRBJ1-2; D gene unclear. Trimming pared 2 bases from V and 4 bases from J, leaving 14 bases between. CDR1 and CDR2 (germline): SEHNR, FQNEAQ (reference sequence). This CDR3 comprises 15 residues. In DNA form, the CDR3 reads TGTGCCAGCAGCTTATCCCCTGGGAGCTTCTATGGCTACACCTTC. Translation: CASSLSPGSFYGYTF.

This clone came up a few times. This sequence joins TRBV27 and TRBJ2-2; maybe TRBD1 (5 bases). The CDR3 extends over 15 amino acids. Trimming shortened V by 3 bases and J by 6 bases, and 14 bases separated the two germline ends. From germline, CDR1 is MNHEY and CDR2 SMNVEV (reference sequence). CDR3 in DNA: TGTGCCAGCAGTTTCATCTCCGCAGGGTCCGGGGAGCTGTTTTTT. Residues: CASSFISAGSGELFF.

This chain links TRBV6-6 with TRBJ1-5; a weak D match, TRBD1 (5 bases). Trimming shortened V by 2 bases and J by 0 bases, and 11 bases separated the two germline ends. The CDR3 extends over 16 amino acids. Germline V gives CDR1 MNHNY, CDR2 SVGAGI (reference sequence). The CDR3 sequence: CASSYAPGSSNQPQHF. The CDR3 nucleotides are TGTGCCAGCAGTTACGCCCCAGGGTCTAGCAATCAGCCCCAGCATTTT.

In its sample, this clone was seen once. The V and J genes are TRBV19 and TRBJ1-6, with 8 positions matching TRBD1. Germline trimming cut 9 bases from V and 10 bases from J; bases unmatched to any gene: 11. Germline loops: CDR1 LNHDA, CDR2 SQIVND (reference sequence). The CDR3 extends over 14 amino acids. CDR3 in amino acids: CASKRQGSGSPLHF. In DNA form, the CDR3 reads TGTGCCAGCAAGAGACAGGGGAGTGGATCACCCCTCCACTTT.

The chain joins TRBV5-1 to TRBJ2-7; 10 bases match TRBD1. The CDR3 covers 17 residues. Unmatched junction bases numbered 18, after V lost 4 bases and J lost 8 bases. CDR1 is SGHRS, CDR2 YFSETQ, per germline. The CDR3 is CASSPNTNRDRGMKQYF. CDR3 sequence (DNA): TGCGCCAGCAGCCCAAACACGAACCGGGACAGGGGAATGAAGCAGTACTTC.

This clone was counted a single time. The CDR3 DNA follows: TGTGCCAGCAGTTTACTGGGACAGAGCAATCAGCCCCAGCATTTT. Amino acids: CASSLLGQSNQPQHF. The chain uses TRBV27 and TRBJ1-5; 7 bases fit TRBD1. CDR1 is MNHEY and CDR2 is SMNVEV in the germline V gene (reference sequence). V was pared by 2 bases and J by 1 base, with 2 bases of the junction left unmatched. This CDR3 is built from 15 residues.

In this sample, this clone turned up a few times. V is TRBV11-2 and J is TRBJ2-2; D possibly corresponds to TRBD2 (5 bases). The CDR3 has 14 residues. CDR1 and CDR2 (germline): SGHAT, FQNNGV. V gave up 6 bases and J gave up 7 bases, with 15 bases separating them. The CDR3 nucleotides are TGTGCCAGCAGACAGAGTGGACTTAGCGGGGAGCTGTTTTTT. Translation: CASRQSGLSGELFF.

The genes are TRBV25-1 and TRBJ1-2, with TRBD1 as a possible D gene (6 bases). Germline CDR1 and CDR2: MGHDK and SYGVNS. The ends were cut back, 4 bases at V and 6 bases at J, with 12 bases in the middle. There are 13 residues in the CDR3. The CDR3, as DNA: TGTGCCAGCAGTGTAGACAGGTCCCATGGCTACACCTTC. Translated, it gives CASSVDRSHGYTF.

The chain uses TRBV9 and TRBJ2-2; D unclear. Germline CDR1 and CDR2: SGDLS and YYNGEE. The germline V and J ends were trimmed by 4 bases and 4 bases, with 11 bases remaining between them. The CDR3 consists of 14 residues. The CDR3 sequence: CASSPLSSTGELFF. CDR3 nucleotide sequence: TGTGCCAGCAGCCCTCTGAGTAGCACCGGGGAGCTGTTTTTT. Looking up the rest from reference TRBV9 and TRBJ2-2 gives the full variable domain: DSGVTQTPKHLITATGQRVTLRCSPRSGDLSVYWYQQSLDQGLQFLIQYYNGEERAKGNILERFSAQQFPDLHSELNLSSLELGDSALYFCASSPLSSTGELFFGEGSRLTVL.

The chain joins TRBV7-2 to TRBJ1-5; 7 positions match TRBD1. Germline values: CDR1 SGHTA, CDR2 FQGNSA. The junction had 8 bases not matched to a gene; V was cut back by 5 bases and J by 7 bases. The CDR3 totals 14 residues. The CDR3 DNA reads as TGTGCCAGCAGCCACAGGGGAAGGGAACAGCCCCAGCATTTT. Amino acids: CASSHRGREQPQHF.

V usage is TRBV19 and J usage is TRBJ2-3, with 8 positions matching TRBD1. Germline V gives CDR1 LNHDA, CDR2 SQIVND (reference sequence). J was trimmed by 3 bases and V by 4 bases; bases with no gene match: 6. The CDR3 runs to 15 residues. CDR3 in amino acids: CASSRGQVGTDTQYF. The CDR3 DNA sequence: TGTGCCAGTAGTAGGGGACAGGTCGGAACAGATACGCAGTATTTT.

The chain carries TRBV25-1 and TRBJ1-2; D remains unclear. The CDR3 runs 12 residues. Germline loops: CDR1 MGHDK, CDR2 SYGVNS. Trimming took off 4 bases at V and 8 bases at J, with 11 bases between the two ends. Here the CDR3 reads CASSVTAGGYTF. The CDR3 bases are TGTGCCAGCAGTGTAACAGCGGGCGGCTACACCTTC.

The CDR3 here is CASSLGDRLNTEAFF. The CDR3 nucleotides are TGTGCCAGCAGCTTAGGGGACAGATTGAACACTGAAGCTTTCTTT. The rearrangement uses TRBV7-9 and TRBJ1-1; 7 positions match TRBD1. Germline V gene data show CDR1 as SEHNR and CDR2 as FQNEAQ (reference sequence). J was trimmed by 0 bases and V by 1 base; bases with no gene match: 2. The CDR3 spans 15 residues.

The V call is TRBV6-1, the J call TRBJ1-5, with 9 bases fitting TRBD1. This CDR3 is built from 16 residues. Germline CDR1 MNHNS, CDR2 SASEGT. Unmatched junction bases numbered 7, after V lost 3 bases and J lost 4 bases. In DNA, the CDR3 is TGTGCCAGCAGTGACAGAGGGACAGGGATGAATCAGCCCCAGCATTTT. As protein: CASSDRGTGMNQPQHF.

The chain has TRBV21-1 and TRBJ1-5. TRBV21-1 is a pseudogene segment. The CDR3 is 12 residues long. Written as DNA, the CDR3 is TGTGCCAGCAGCAACCCCTACCGGCCCCAGCATTTT. This sequence encodes CASSNPYRPQHF.

The chain couples TRBV19 to TRBJ1-1; 8 bases align to TRBD1. The CDR3 has 16 amino acids. V was clipped by 4 bases and J by 6 bases; unmatched bases: 13. The V gene's germline CDR1 is LNHDA and CDR2 SQIVND (reference sequence). The DNA of the CDR3 is TGTGCCAGTAGTACTCGACAGGGGCTACCTTACCCTGAAGCTTTCTTT. Its protein product is CASSTRQGLPYPEAFF. Together with reference TRBV19 and TRBJ1-1, the CDR3 gives the full variable domain: DGGITQSPKYLFRKEGQNVTLSCEQNLNHDAMYWYRQDPGQGLRLIYYSQIVNDFQKGDIAEGYSVSREKKESFPLTVTSAQKNPTAFYLCASSTRQGLPYPEAFFGQGTRLTVV.

V usage is TRBV4-2 and J usage is TRBJ2-3; no firm D call. V shed 6 bases and J shed 10 bases, with 17 bases lying between them. CDR1 and CDR2 (germline): LGHNA, YNFKEQ. CDR3 length: 13 amino acids. In DNA, the CDR3 is TGTGCCAGCAGAGATATAGCTGGGTCGTCGCAGTATTTT. Its translation is CASRDIAGSSQYF.

The chain links TRBV7-2 to TRBJ2-3; 8 positions match TRBD2. Per germline, CDR1 SGHTA and CDR2 FQGNSA. V trimming: 5 bases; J trimming: 4 bases; junction bases outside the gene matches: 11. This CDR3 contains 16 residues. The CDR3: CASSPTPGLGADTQYF. Here the CDR3 DNA reads TGTGCCAGCAGCCCGACCCCGGGACTAGGCGCAGATACGCAGTATTTT. Looking up the rest from reference TRBV7-2 and TRBJ2-3 gives the full variable domain: GAGVSQSPSNKVTEKGKDVELRCDPISGHTALYWYRQSLGQGLEFLIYFQGNSAPDKSGLPSDRFSAERTGGSVSTLTIQRTQQEDSAVYLCASSPTPGLGADTQYFGPGTRLTVL.

V gene TRBV12-5 combines with J gene TRBJ1-1, with TRBD1 as a possible D gene (6 bases). Germline assignment: CDR1 LGHNT and CDR2 FRNRAP. V was cut by 0 bases and J by 2 bases, with 19 bases left in between. The CDR3 sequence is 18 residues long. CDR3 sequence (DNA): TGTGCTAGTGGTTTGGTACTTGGGGGCGAGGGAACTAACACTGAAGCTTTCTTT. It encodes CASGLVLGGEGTNTEAFF.

This clone was picked up a small number of times. The V gene is TRBV5-1, the J gene TRBJ2-7; D is unclear. The CDR3 is made up of 15 amino acids. The germline V gene encodes CDR1 SGHRS and CDR2 YFSETQ. Deletions cut 0 bases from V and 3 bases from J, with 13 bases between. This CDR3 is CASSLVVEAVYEQYF. CDR3 coding DNA: TGCGCCAGCAGCTTGGTCGTTGAGGCAGTCTACGAGCAGTACTTC.

The J gene is TRBJ1-1, the V gene TRBV9; D might be TRBD1 (5 bases). Germline lookup yields CDR1 SGDLS and CDR2 YYNGEE. Trimming cost V 6 bases and J 1 base, with 10 bases left between them. This CDR3 region has 13 residues. CDR3 coding DNA: TGTGCCAGCAAGGACAACCCGAACACTGAAGCTTTCTTT. As protein: CASKDNPNTEAFF.

J is TRBJ1-6 and V is TRBV6-5, with 8 bases matching TRBD1. Trimming took 0 bases from V and 7 from J; bases not matched to a gene: 5. The CDR3 runs to 16 residues. From germline, CDR1 is MNHEY and CDR2 SVGAGI. Written as DNA, the CDR3 is TGTGCCAGCAGTTACTCATGGACAGGGTTCAATTCACCCCTCCACTTT. This codes for CASSYSWTGFNSPLHF.